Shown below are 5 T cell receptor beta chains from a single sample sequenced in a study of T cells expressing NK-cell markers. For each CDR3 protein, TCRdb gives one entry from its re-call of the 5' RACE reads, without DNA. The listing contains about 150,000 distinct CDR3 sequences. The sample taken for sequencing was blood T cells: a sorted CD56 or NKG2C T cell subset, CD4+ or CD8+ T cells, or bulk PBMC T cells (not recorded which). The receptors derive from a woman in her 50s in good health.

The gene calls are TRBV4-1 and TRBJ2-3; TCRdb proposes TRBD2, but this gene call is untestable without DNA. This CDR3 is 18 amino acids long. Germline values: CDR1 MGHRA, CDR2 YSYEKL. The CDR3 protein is CASSQEGGLAGGSDTQYF.

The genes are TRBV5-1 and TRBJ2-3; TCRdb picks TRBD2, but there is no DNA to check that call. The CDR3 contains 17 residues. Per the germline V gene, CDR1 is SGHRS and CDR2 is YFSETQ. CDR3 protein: CASSLETGGRGTDAQYF.

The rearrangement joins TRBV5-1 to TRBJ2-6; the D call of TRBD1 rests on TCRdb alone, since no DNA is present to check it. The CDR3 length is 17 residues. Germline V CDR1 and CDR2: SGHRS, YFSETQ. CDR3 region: CASAPQAPNSGANVLTF.

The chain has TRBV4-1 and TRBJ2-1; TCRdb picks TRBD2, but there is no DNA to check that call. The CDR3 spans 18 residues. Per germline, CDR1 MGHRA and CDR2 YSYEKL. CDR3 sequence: CASSQDIFSGRMGDEQFF.

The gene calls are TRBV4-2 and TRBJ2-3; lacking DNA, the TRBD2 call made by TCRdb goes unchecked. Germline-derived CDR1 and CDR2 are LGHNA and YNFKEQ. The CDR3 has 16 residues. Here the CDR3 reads CASSQSGGGFGDTQYF.